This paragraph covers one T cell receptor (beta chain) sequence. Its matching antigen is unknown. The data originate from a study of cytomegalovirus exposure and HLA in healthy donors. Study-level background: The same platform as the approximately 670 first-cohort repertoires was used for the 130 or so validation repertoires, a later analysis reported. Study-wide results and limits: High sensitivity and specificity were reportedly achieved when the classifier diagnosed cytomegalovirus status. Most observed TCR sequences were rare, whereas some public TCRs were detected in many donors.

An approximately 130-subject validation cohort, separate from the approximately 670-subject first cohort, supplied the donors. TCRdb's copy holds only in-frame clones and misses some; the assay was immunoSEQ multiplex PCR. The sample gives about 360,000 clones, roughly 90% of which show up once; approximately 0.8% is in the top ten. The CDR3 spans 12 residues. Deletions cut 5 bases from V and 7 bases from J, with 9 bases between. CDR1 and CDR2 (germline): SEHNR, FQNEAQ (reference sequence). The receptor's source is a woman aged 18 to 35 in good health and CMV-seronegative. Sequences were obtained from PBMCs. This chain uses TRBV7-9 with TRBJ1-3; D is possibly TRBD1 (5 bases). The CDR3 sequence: CASSLRGNTIYF. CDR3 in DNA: TGTGCCAGCAGCCTCCGGGGGAACACCATATATTTT.